This T cell receptor (beta chain) was identified in a study of regulatory T cells in long-lasting Graves disease. Regarding the study as a whole: Study was limited to peripheral blood, excluding thyroid tissue. Persistent-disease Graves' patients showed less TCR diversity than new cases.

This clonotype was seen at least ten times. Its antigen remains unknown. At one boundary the junction diverges from the germline segment, which might be a read error. With iRepertoire HTBI primers and Arm-PCR of CDR3 regions, TCR beta libraries were built. In TCRdb, the multiplex PCR reads were re-called with MiXCR into one record per CDR3 protein. Among 400,000 to 450,000 distinct CDR3 sequences listed, about 15% were seen once. Germline V CDR1 and CDR2: SSHAT, FNYEAQ (reference sequence). This CDR3 contains 15 residues. Time point in this sample: newly diagnosed GD, antithyroid drugs for less than 3 months. PBMC RNA was the source of the TCR library. The same data also contributed to another study, on T cells in Graves' hyperthyroidism and ophthalmopathy. That study reports: The HTBI set primed first-round TCR CDR3 RT-PCR.

This TCR derives from a woman aged 25 to 39 with Graves disease. The material was peripheral blood mononuclear cells (PBMCs), obtained at new diagnosis, from a patient treated with antithyroid drugs. J is TRBJ2-3 and V is TRBV7-7; TRBD1 might be the D (6 bases). As DNA, the CDR3 is TGTGCTAGCAGCTTAGCAGGGGCTAGCACAGATACGCAGTATTTT. As protein: CASSLAGASTDTQYF.